These T cell receptor beta chains were read from a single sample in a study of T cell changes during pregnancy in multiple sclerosis. The protocol was immunoSEQ multiplex PCR, while the TCRdb copy is restricted to in-frame clones and leaves out a portion. Among tens of thousands of clones, just over 90% were seen once, and the ten largest hold 0.21%. The sample here was CD4+ T cells from peripheral blood mononuclear cells, taken before pregnancy. These receptors all stem from a female donor with multiple sclerosis, enrolled in a pregnancy study. The CDR3 runs from the conserved cysteine through the conserved F or W. Each record gives: J gene, clone size, D gene, V gene, CDR3 protein, CDR3 DNA. The D gene is left open where the match is weak. Expanded clones are given a class, and other clones once, few, many or no size at all.

TRBJ1-6,.,.,TRBV10-3,CAIRTGTAGGPLHF,TGTGCCATCAGGACTGGGACGGCAGGAGGGCCCCTCCACTTT
TRBJ2-3,.,.,TRBV6-1,CASSEAGGHDTQYF,TGTGCCAGCAGTGAAGCCGGGGGGCACGATACGCAGTATTTT
TRBJ2-3,once,.,TRBV27,CASSLSARSTDTQYF,TGTGCCAGCAGTTTATCGGCCCGTAGCACAGATACGCAGTATTTT
TRBJ1-6,.,TRBD1,TRBV5-1,CASSSGPRDRVSNSPLHF,TGCGCCAGCAGCTCGGGACCCCGGGACAGGGTTTCCAATTCACCCCTCCACTTT
TRBJ1-1,.,.,TRBV5-4,CASSPRGYEGTTEAFF,TGTGCCAGCAGCCCGAGGGGGTACGAAGGGACCACTGAAGCTTTCTTT
TRBJ2-1,.,.,TRBV5-4,CASSSVAGGREFF,TGTGCCAGCAGCAGCGTTGCCGGGGGTCGGGAGTTCTTC
TRBJ2-3,.,.,TRBV30,CAWSPPKRRTDTQYF,TGTGCCTGGAGCCCCCCCAAGCGGAGGACAGATACGCAGTATTTT
TRBJ2-1,.,.,TRBV29-1,CSVVEVRVYNEQFF,TGCAGCGTTGTAGAAGTGAGGGTATACAATGAGCAGTTCTTC
TRBJ1-1,.,.,TRBV2,CASSSPNTEAFF,TGTGCCAGCAGTAGCCCGAACACTGAAGCTTTCTTT
TRBJ1-1,few,.,TRBV29-1,CSVGKNTEAFF,TGCAGCGTTGGTAAGAACACTGAAGCTTTCTTT
TRBJ1-2,.,TRBD1,TRBV28,CASHRGNYGYTF,TGTGCCAGCCACAGGGGCAACTATGGCTACACCTTC
TRBJ1-1,few,.,TRBV7-9,CASAEPLFPEAFF,TGTGCCAGCGCGGAGCCTCTCTTCCCTGAAGCTTTCTTT
TRBJ1-3,.,TRBD1,TRBV9,CASSVTGTGAGNTIYF,TGTGCCAGCAGCGTCACAGGGACAGGGGCTGGAAACACCATATATTTT
TRBJ2-5,.,TRBD1,TRBV9,CASSVAGTGQETQYF,TGTGCCAGCAGCGTTGCCGGGACAGGTCAAGAGACCCAGTACTTC
TRBJ1-1,.,.,TRBV7-2,CASSDQSEMNTEAFF,TGTGCCAGCAGCGACCAGAGCGAGATGAACACTGAAGCTTTCTTT
TRBJ2-1,.,TRBD2,TRBV27,CASTLPKALAGLSSYNEQFF,TGTGCCAGCACACTCCCCAAGGCCCTAGCGGGGCTGAGCTCCTACAATGAGCAGTTCTTC
TRBJ1-6,.,.,TRBV5-1,CASSERGNQGSPLHF,TGCGCCAGCAGCGAAAGGGGGAATCAGGGTTCACCCCTCCACTTT
TRBJ1-1,once,.,TRBV6-6,CASSYSRDSGKAFF,TGTGCCAGCAGTTACTCGAGGGATAGCGGTAAAGCTTTCTTT
TRBJ1-2,.,TRBD1,TRBV11-2,CASSGVGGGYGYTF,TGTGCCAGCAGCGGGGTAGGGGGCGGCTATGGCTACACCTTC
TRBJ1-1,.,TRBD1,TRBV6-5,CASTRDSMNTEAFF,TGTGCCAGCACCAGGGACAGCATGAACACTGAAGCTTTCTTT
TRBJ2-3,.,TRBD2,TRBV19,CASSSGGSDTQYF,TGTGCCAGTAGTAGCGGGGGGTCAGATACGCAGTATTTT
TRBJ2-7,.,TRBD2,TRBV7-2,CASSLEGTSNEQYF,TGTGCCAGCAGCTTAGAGGGGACTAGCAACGAGCAGTACTTC
TRBJ2-5,.,TRBD2,TRBV5-1,CASSWWQAGGQETQYF,TGCGCCAGCAGCTGGTGGCAAGCGGGGGGACAAGAGACCCAGTACTTC
TRBJ2-1,.,.,TRBV15,CATSKSPGLGYEQFF,TGTGCCACCAGCAAGAGCCCGGGACTCGGCTATGAGCAGTTCTTC
TRBJ2-3,.,.,TRBV5-4,CASSLVARTDTQYF,TGTGCCAGCAGCTTGGTGGCCCGCACAGATACGCAGTATTTT
TRBJ2-7,.,TRBD1,TRBV30,CAWKGQGLLYEQYF,TGTGCCTGGAAAGGACAGGGTCTTTTATACGAGCAGTACTTC
TRBJ2-7,once,TRBD1,TRBV18,CASSPGSRDRGSEQYF,TGTGCCAGCTCACCAGGGTCTCGGGACAGGGGTTCCGAGCAGTACTTC
TRBJ2-1,.,TRBD2,TRBV19,CASSPRTSGGNEQFF,TGTGCCAGTAGTCCCCGGACTAGCGGGGGCAATGAGCAGTTCTTC
TRBJ1-1,.,TRBD1,TRBV5-1,CASSFRQGRNTEAFF,TGCGCCAGCAGCTTTCGACAGGGGAGAAACACTGAAGCTTTCTTT
TRBJ1-2,.,TRBD1,TRBV5-1,CASSPDRGGYGYTF,TGCGCCAGCAGCCCCGACAGGGGCGGCTATGGCTACACCTTC
TRBJ1-1,few,.,TRBV29-1,CSVEVNQGFATEAFF,TGCAGCGTTGAAGTCAACCAGGGGTTCGCCACTGAAGCTTTCTTT
TRBJ2-2,.,.,TRBV7-2,CASSLRGGSGELFF,TGTGCCAGCAGCTTAAGGGGGGGATCCGGGGAGCTGTTTTTT
TRBJ1-4,.,.,TRBV5-1,CASSLVTGDRYSTNEKLFF,TGCGCCAGCAGCTTGGTAACTGGTGACAGATATTCAACTAATGAAAAACTGTTTTTT
TRBJ2-3,.,TRBD2,TRBV2,CASRGPSGSRRGTQYF,TGTGCCAGCAGGGGACCTAGCGGGAGTCGGCGCGGTACGCAGTATTTT
TRBJ1-1,.,TRBD1,TRBV5-1,CASSPTGTGVSTEAFF,TGCGCCAGCAGCCCTACCGGGACAGGGGTGAGCACTGAAGCTTTCTTT
TRBJ1-2,.,.,TRBV30,CAWSGGNYGYTF,TGTGCCTGGAGTGGCGGGAACTATGGCTACACCTTC
TRBJ1-1,.,TRBD1,TRBV9,CASSVSGGGNTEAFF,TGTGCCAGCAGCGTTTCAGGGGGCGGGAACACTGAAGCTTTCTTT
TRBJ2-2,.,TRBD2,TRBV4-1,CASSFSGGVNTGELFF,TGCGCCAGCAGCTTTAGCGGGGGGGTGAACACCGGGGAGCTGTTTTTT
TRBJ2-2,.,TRBD1,TRBV15,CATTGTGVNTGELFF,TGTGCCACCACCGGGACAGGGGTGAACACCGGGGAGCTGTTTTTT
TRBJ2-7,.,TRBD2,TRBV5-1,CASSQRGLIYEQYF,TGCGCCAGCAGCCAGAGGGGACTAATATACGAGCAGTACTTC
TRBJ2-7,.,.,TRBV30,CAWSAKPYEQYF,TGTGCCTGGAGTGCCAAGCCCTACGAGCAGTACTTC
TRBJ2-3,.,TRBD2,TRBV7-9,CASSLAGGSSDTQYF,TGTGCCAGCAGCTTGGCGGGAGGGAGCTCAGATACGCAGTATTTT
TRBJ2-2,.,TRBD2,TRBV18,CASSPLVAGETGELFF,TGTGCCAGCTCACCACTTGTAGCGGGAGAGACCGGGGAGCTGTTTTTT
TRBJ1-5,.,TRBD1,TRBV28,CASSFPRQGADQPQHF,TGTGCCAGCAGTTTTCCCCGACAGGGGGCCGATCAGCCCCAGCATTTT
TRBJ1-2,.,TRBD1,TRBV30,CAWSSPGQGNYGYTF,TGTGCCTGGAGTTCCCCGGGACAGGGGAACTATGGCTACACCTTC
TRBJ1-1,.,.,TRBV20-1,CSAREATEAFF,TGCAGTGCTAGGGAGGCCACTGAAGCTTTCTTT
TRBJ1-3,.,TRBD1,TRBV18,CASSPTSDRGFSGNTIYF,TGTGCCAGCTCACCGACATCGGACAGGGGATTTTCTGGAAACACCATATATTTT
TRBJ1-2,.,TRBD1,TRBV5-1,CASSLQGAYGYTF,TGCGCCAGCAGCTTACAGGGGGCTTATGGCTACACCTTC
TRBJ2-7,.,.,TRBV6-1,CASSLIGQPYEQYF,TGTGCCAGCAGTTTAATAGGACAGCCCTACGAGCAGTACTTC
TRBJ2-3,once,TRBD2,TRBV5-4,CASRDPRRGGDTQYF,TGTGCCAGCAGGGATCCAAGGCGGGGGGGGGATACGCAGTATTTT
TRBJ1-2,.,.,TRBV9,CASSDLGGRVYGYTF,TGTGCCAGCAGCGACCTCGGGGGGCGCGTCTATGGCTACACCTTC
TRBJ1-4,once,.,TRBV5-1,CASSLAGTQGEKLFF,TGCGCCAGCAGCTTGGCGGGGACCCAGGGGGAAAAACTGTTTTTT
TRBJ2-1,.,TRBD2,TRBV7-9,CASSWGAGGTNEQFF,TGTGCCAGCAGCTGGGGGGCGGGAGGGACCAATGAGCAGTTCTTC
TRBJ1-1,.,.,TRBV29-1,CSVGANTEAFF,TGCAGCGTTGGGGCTAACACTGAAGCTTTCTTT